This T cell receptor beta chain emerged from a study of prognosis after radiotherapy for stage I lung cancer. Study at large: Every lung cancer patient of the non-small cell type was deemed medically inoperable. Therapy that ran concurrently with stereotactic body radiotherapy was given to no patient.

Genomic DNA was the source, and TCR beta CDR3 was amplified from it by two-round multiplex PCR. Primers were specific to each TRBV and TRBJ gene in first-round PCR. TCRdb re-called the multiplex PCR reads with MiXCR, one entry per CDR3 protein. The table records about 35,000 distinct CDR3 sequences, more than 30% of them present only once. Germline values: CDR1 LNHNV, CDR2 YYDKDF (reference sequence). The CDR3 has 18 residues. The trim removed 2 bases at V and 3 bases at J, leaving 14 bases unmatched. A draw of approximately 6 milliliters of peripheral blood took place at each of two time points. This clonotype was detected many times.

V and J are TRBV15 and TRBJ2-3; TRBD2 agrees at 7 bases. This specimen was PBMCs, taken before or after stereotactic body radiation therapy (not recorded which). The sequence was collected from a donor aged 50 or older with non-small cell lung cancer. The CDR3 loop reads CATSRSSGGGSITDTQYF. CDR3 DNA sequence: TGTGCCACCAGCAGATCCTCTGGGGGGGGGTCGATAACAGATACGCAGTATTTT.